This TCR beta chain was identified in a study of blood T cells in healthy people across ages. The authors ran a second PCR of roughly 6 to 11 cycles using a sample-barcoded 5' primer and a J-beta primer mix. TCRdb used MiXCR to reprocess the 5' RACE reads, holding one entry per CDR3 protein. The top ten hold about 11% of the sample, which has 1.6 million or so distinct CDR3 sequences, 30% to 40% seen once. With V trimmed by 1 base and J by 3 bases, 9 bases remained unmatched. The CDR3 is 17 residues long. Germline V gene lookup returns CDR1 SEHNR and CDR2 FQNEAQ (reference sequence). Individuals who donated were healthy Caucasians from Russia aged about 6 to 100.

The chain combines TRBV7-9 with TRBJ2-3, with 8 bases identical to TRBD2. The sequencing input was blood. The clonotype originates from a woman younger than 45 in good health. CDR3 nucleotides: TGTGCCAGCAGCTTAGTTAGAGCGGGAGTAAGAACAGATACGCAGTATTTT. This gives the protein CASSLVRAGVRTDTQYF.